This T cell receptor beta chain appears in the sequencing data of a study of cytomegalovirus exposure and HLA in healthy donors. Whole-study context: As an earlier analysis found, some 180 million T cells yielded 95 million to 130 million unique TCR beta sequences. Points from the study as a whole: Relative to the roughly 690-donor mean, N-insertions were reportedly fewer in an Asian-associated ancestry cluster in a later analysis. Rare sequences made up most TCRs, while some public TCRs were found in many donors. Earlier findings revealed that most TCR beta V segments proved productive either about 87% or about 30% of the time.

With respect to this clone: The antigen is unknown.

This CDR3 region has 17 residues. Germline CDR1 reads SGHRS; CDR2 reads YFSETQ. V was shortened by 0 bases and J by 0 bases, with 13 bases between the two germline ends. 13 Jbeta primers and 60 Vbeta primers were used for the PCR. Data came from immunoSEQ multiplex PCR; TCRdb stores just in-frame clones and leaves some out. This sample has approximately 110,000 clones, with 76% found just once. The receptor's source is a woman in her forties or fifties in good health and CMV-seropositive. The rearrangement links TRBV5-1 to TRBJ1-3; the D is unclear. Material: PBMCs. DNA of the CDR3: TGCGCCAGCAGCTTGGAAGCCACTCCGAACTCTGGAAACACCATATATTTT. Residues: CASSLEATPNSGNTIYF.